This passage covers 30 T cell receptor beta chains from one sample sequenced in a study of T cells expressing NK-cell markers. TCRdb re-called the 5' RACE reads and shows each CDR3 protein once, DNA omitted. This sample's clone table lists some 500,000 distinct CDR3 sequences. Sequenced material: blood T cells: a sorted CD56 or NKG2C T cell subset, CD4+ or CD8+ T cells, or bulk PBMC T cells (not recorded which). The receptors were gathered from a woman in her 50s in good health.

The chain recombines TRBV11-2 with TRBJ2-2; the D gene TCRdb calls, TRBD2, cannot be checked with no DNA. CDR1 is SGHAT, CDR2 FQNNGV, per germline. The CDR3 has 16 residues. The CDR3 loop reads CASSLSGMANTGELFF.

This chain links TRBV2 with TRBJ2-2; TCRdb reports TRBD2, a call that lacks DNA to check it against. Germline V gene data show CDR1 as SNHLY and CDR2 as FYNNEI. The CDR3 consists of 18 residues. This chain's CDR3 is CASTLGGSGLAGTGELFF.

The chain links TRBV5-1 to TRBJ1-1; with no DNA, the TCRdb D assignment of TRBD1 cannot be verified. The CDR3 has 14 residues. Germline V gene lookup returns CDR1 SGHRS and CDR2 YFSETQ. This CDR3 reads CASSQTRVNTEAFF. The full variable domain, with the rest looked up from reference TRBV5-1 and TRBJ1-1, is KAGVTQTPRYLIKTRGQQVTLSCSPISGHRSVSWYQQTPGQGLQFLFEYFSETQRNKGNFPGRFSGRQFSNSRSEMNVSTLELGDSALYLCASSQTRVNTEAFFGQGTRLTVV.

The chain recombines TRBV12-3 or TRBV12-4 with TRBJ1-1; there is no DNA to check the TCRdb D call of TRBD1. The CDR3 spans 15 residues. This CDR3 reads CASSLVKGVVTEAFF.

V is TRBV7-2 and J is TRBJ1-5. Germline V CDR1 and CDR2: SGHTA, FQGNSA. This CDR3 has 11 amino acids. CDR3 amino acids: CASSLGSPQHF.

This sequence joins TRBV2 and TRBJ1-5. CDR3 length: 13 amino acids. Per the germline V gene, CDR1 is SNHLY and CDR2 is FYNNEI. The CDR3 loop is CASRESENQPQHF.

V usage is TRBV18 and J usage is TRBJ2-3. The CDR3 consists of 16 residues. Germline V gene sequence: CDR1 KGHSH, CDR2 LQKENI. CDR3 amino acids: CASSPIQGSGTDTQYF.

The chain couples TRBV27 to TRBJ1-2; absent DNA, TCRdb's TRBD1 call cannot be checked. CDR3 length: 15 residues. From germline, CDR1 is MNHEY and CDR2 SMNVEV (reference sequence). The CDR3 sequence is CASSSITDRAYGYTF.

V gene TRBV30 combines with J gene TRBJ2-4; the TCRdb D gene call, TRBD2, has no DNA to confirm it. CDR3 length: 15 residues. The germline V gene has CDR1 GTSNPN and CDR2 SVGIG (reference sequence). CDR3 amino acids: CAWRAGYTTKNIQYF.

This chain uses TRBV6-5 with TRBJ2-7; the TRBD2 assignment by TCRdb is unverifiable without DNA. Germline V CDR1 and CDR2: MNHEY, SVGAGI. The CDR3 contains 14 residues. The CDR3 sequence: CASKRTGTSDEQYF.

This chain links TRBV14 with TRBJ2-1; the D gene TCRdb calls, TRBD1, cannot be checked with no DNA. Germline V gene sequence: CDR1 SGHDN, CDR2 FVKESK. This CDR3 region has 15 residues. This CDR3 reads CASSHLGQGRNEQFF. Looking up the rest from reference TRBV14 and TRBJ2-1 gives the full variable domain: EAGVTQFPSHSVIEKGQTVTLRCDPISGHDNLYWYRRVMGKEIKFLLHFVKESKQDESGMPNNRFLAERTGGTYSTLKVQPAELEDSGVYFCASSHLGQGRNEQFFGPGTRLTVL.

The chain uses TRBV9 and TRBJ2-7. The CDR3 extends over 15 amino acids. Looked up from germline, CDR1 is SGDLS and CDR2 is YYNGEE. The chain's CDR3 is CASSVAPDFSYEQYF.

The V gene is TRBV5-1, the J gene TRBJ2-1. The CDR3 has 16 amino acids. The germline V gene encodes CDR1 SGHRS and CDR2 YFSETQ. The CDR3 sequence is CASSRVRTNSYNEQFF.

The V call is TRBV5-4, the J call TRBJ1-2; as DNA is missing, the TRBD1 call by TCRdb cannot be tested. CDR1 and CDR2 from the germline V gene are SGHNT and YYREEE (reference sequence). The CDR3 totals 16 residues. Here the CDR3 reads CASSLAQGFGGHGYTF.

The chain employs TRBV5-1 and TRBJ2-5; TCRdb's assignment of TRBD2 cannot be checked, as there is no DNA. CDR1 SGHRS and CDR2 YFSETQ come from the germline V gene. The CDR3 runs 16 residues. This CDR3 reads CASSPTGTSGIETQYF.

The CDR3 reads CASSPDSWDRNTGELFF. The chain couples TRBV14 to TRBJ2-2; with no DNA, the TCRdb D assignment of TRBD1 cannot be verified. Germline V lookup: CDR1 SGHDN, CDR2 FVKESK. This CDR3 is built from 17 residues.

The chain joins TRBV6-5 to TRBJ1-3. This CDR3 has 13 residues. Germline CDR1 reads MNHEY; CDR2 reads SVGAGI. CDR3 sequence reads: CASKRGSGNTIYF.

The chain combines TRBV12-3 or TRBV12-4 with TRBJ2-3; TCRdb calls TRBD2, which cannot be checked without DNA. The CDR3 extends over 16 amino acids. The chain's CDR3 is CASSRLAGARTDTQYF.

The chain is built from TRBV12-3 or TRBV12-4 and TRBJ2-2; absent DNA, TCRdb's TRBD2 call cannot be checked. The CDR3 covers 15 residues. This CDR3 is CASSRLAGVPGELFF.

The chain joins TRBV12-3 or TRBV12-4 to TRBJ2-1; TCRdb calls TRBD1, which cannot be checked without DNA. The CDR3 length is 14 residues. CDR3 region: CASSLYGGAREQFF.

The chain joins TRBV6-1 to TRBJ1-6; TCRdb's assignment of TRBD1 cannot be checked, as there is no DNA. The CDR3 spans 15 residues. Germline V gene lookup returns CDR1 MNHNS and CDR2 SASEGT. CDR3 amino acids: CASEQGALGNSPLHF.

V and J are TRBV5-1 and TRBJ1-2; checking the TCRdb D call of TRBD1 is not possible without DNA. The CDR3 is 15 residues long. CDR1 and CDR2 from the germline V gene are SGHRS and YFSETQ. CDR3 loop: CASSLETGGAYGYTF.

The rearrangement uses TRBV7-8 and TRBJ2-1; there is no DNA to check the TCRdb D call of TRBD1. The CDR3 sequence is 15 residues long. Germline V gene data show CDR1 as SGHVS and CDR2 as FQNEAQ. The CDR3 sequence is CASSEPGQGLNEQFF.

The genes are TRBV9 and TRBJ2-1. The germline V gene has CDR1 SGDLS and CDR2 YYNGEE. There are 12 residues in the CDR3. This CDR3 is CASSVNYDEQFF.

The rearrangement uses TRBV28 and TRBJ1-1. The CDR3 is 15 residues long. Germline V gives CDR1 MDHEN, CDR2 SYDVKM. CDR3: CASSLTGLQNTEAFF. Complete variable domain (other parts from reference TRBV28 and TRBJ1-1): DVKVTQSSRYLVKRTGEKVFLECVQDMDHENMFWYRQDPGLGLRLIYFSYDVKMKEKGDIPEGYSVSREKKERFSLILESASTNQTSMYLCASSLTGLQNTEAFFGQGTRLTVV.

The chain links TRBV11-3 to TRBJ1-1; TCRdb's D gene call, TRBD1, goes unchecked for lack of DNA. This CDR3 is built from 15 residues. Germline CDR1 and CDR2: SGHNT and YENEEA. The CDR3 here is CASSSRGGMNTEAFF.

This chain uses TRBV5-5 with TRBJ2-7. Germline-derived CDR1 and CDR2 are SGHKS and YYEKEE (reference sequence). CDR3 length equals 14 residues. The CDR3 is CASNNAGLLYEQYF.

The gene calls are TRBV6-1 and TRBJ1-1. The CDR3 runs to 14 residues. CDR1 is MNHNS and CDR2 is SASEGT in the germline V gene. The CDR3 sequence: CASSFLNPNTEAFF.

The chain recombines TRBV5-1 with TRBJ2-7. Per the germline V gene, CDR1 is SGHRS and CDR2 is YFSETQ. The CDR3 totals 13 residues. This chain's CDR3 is CASRRGDASEQYF. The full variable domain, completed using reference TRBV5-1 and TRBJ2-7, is KAGVTQTPRYLIKTRGQQVTLSCSPISGHRSVSWYQQTPGQGLQFLFEYFSETQRNKGNFPGRFSGRQFSNSRSEMNVSTLELGDSALYLCASRRGDASEQYFGPGTRLTVT.

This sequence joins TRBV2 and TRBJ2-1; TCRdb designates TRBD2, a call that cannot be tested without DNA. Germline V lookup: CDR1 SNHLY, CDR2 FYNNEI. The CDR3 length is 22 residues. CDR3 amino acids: CASNKFRTTGTRDSHPYNEQFF.